This TCR beta chain originates from a study of T-cell reconstitution after alpha-beta-depleted transplantation in children. Study-wide results and caveats: Two months or so post-transplant, alpha-beta T cells reportedly derived from several hundred expanded graft clones. One year after transplant, T-cell counts and diversity came mostly from newly produced T cells. The origin of high day-60 TCRbeta diversity in some patients lay in surviving recipient T cells and thymic progenitors.

As regards this clonotype: Its antigen is as yet unknown.

With 5 bases removed from V and 1 base from J, the gap between germline ends came to 11 bases. CDR3 length: 14 residues. Preparation of the TCRbeta library used unique molecular identifiers. From the PCR reads, TCRdb called clonotypes with MiXCR, one entry per CDR3 protein. The sample gives a few hundred thousand distinct CDR3 sequences, 25% to 30% of which show up once; around 36% is in the top ten. The genes are TRBV12-3 or TRBV12-4 and TRBJ2-5, with D maybe TRBD2 (6 bases). Sequences were derived from PBMCs, sampled before TCRalphabeta/CD19-depleted stem cell transplant. The clonotype was recovered from a boy under two years old with Wiskott-Aldrich syndrome, due to receive a stem cell transplant. CDR3 DNA: TGTGCCAGCAGTGCCCGGAGGGGCCAAGAGACCCAGTACTTC. Amino acids: CASSARRGQETQYF.